What follows are 30 T cell receptor beta chains derived from one specimen sequenced in a study of T-cell reconstitution after alpha-beta-depleted transplantation in children. Library preparation (for TCRbeta) was performed with unique molecular identifiers. TCRdb fed the PCR reads into MiXCR, producing one record per CDR3 protein. The sample records fewer than 750,000 distinct CDR3 sequences, roughly 24% being singletons. The starting material was PBMCs, mostly from graft donor cells, obtained 360 days after TCRalphabeta/CD19-depleted stem cell transplant. Receptors originate from a boy less than two years old who had a stem cell transplant for acute myeloid leukemia, so the T cells may come from the graft donor.

This clonotype came up a few times. The chain has TRBV20-1 and TRBJ1-1; D ambiguous. With 6 bases removed from V and 1 base from J, the gap between germline ends came to 9 bases. This CDR3 is 12 amino acids long. CDR1 and CDR2 from the germline V gene are DFQATT and SNEGSKA (reference sequence). CDR3 loop: CSASVQNTEAFF. The CDR3 region has the DNA TGCAGTGCCAGCGTCCAGAACACTGAAGCTTTCTTT.

The J gene is TRBJ2-2, the V gene TRBV6-2 or TRBV6-3; 8 bases line up with TRBD2. V dropped 2 bases and J dropped 7; count of bases not matched to a gene: 6. The CDR3 has 15 amino acids. Looked up from germline, CDR1 is MNHEY and CDR2 is SVGEGT. CDR3 in DNA: TGTGCCAGCAGTTACCCCGGGACTAGAGACGGGGAGCTGTTTTTT. Protein sequence: CASSYPGTRDGELFF.

This clonotype showed up many times. This chain connects TRBV6-5 to TRBJ2-1; 12 bases match TRBD1. CDR3 length: 19 amino acids. Trimming cost V 2 bases and J 2 bases; bases outside gene matches: 10. Germline V CDR1 and CDR2: MNHEY, SVGAGI. CDR3 loop: CASSYGDRGRTYAYNEQFF. In nucleotides, the CDR3 is TGTGCCAGCAGTTACGGGGACAGGGGGCGAACCTATGCCTACAATGAGCAGTTCTTC.

At least ten counts were recorded for this clonotype. The gene calls are TRBV11-2 and TRBJ2-5; 8 bases are a match to TRBD2. The V segment lost 5 bases and the J segment 5 bases; nucleotides outside the gene matches: 10. The V gene's germline CDR1 is SGHAT and CDR2 FQNNGV. CDR3 length: 15 residues. CDR3 coding DNA: TGTGCCAGCAGCGGACGACTAGCGTTCCGGGAGACCCAGTACTTC. It codes for CASSGRLAFRETQYF.

The V call is TRBV9, the J call TRBJ2-5; TRBD1 is a possible D gene (5 bases). Trimming took 0 bases from V and 5 from J, leaving 11 bases between them. The CDR3 totals 14 residues. Germline lookup yields CDR1 SGDLS and CDR2 YYNGEE. The CDR3 is CASSVVAGSETQYF. The CDR3 bases are TGTGCCAGCAGCGTAGTTGCAGGGTCGGAGACCCAGTACTTC.

The V and J genes are TRBV12-3 or TRBV12-4 and TRBJ2-7; 9 nucleotides agree with TRBD1. CDR3 size: 14 residues. Trimming at V came to 2 bases and at J to 2 bases, leaving 1 base not matched to a gene. The CDR3 nucleotides read TGTGCCAGCAGTTTAAGGACAGGGGCCTACGAGCAGTACTTC. Protein: CASSLRTGAYEQYF.

This clonotype has at least ten counts. The J gene is TRBJ1-2, the V gene TRBV12-3 or TRBV12-4, with a possible D match to TRBD1 (5 bases). The CDR3 has 16 residues. V lost 6 bases to trimming and J lost 0 bases, with 17 bases between them. The CDR3 coding sequence is TGTGCCAGCAGCTGGGGCGGACTGACAGCTAACTATGGCTACACCTTC. It codes for CASSWGGLTANYGYTF.

The rearrangement joins TRBV20-1 to TRBJ1-2; possibly TRBD1 for D (5 bases). The CDR3 loop spans 13 amino acids. The germline V gene has CDR1 DFQATT and CDR2 SNEGSKA (reference sequence). The V gene lost 1 base and the J gene lost 6 bases, with 12 bases spanning the gap. The CDR3 DNA reads TGCAGTGCTAGAGTCCGCAGGGACCATGGCTACACCTTC. As protein: CSARVRRDHGYTF.

The chain has TRBV19 and TRBJ1-2; 8 bases agree with TRBD1. Germline CDR1 reads LNHDA; CDR2 reads SQIVND (reference sequence). The CDR3 runs to 15 residues. With 7 bases clipped from V and 0 bases from J, the junction kept 7 bases outside the gene matches. CDR3 residues: CASKDQDRANYGYTF. The DNA for the CDR3 is TGTGCCAGTAAGGACCAGGACAGGGCTAACTATGGCTACACCTTC.

The chain joins TRBV12-3 or TRBV12-4 to TRBJ2-3; TRBD2 matches 9 bases. The CDR3 runs 12 residues. V was clipped by 2 bases and J by 14 bases; unmatched bases: 5. This CDR3 reads CASSLNLAGRYF. CDR3 DNA sequence: TGTGCCAGCAGTTTAAACCTAGCGGGGAGGTATTTT.

This clonotype appeared a few times. The chain links TRBV12-3 or TRBV12-4 to TRBJ1-2; 8 positions agree with TRBD1. The CDR3 consists of 13 residues. The V and J ends lost 6 bases and 8 bases, in that order; junction bases with no gene match: 8. The CDR3 sequence is CASRAGGGGGYTF. Here the CDR3 DNA reads TGTGCCAGCAGGGCAGGGGGCGGGGGAGGCTACACCTTC.

This clonotype showed up many times. The rearrangement uses TRBV15 and TRBJ2-6, with D uncertain. V dropped 1 base and J dropped 2 bases, with 12 bases sitting between them. CDR3 length: 17 amino acids. CDR1 and CDR2 from the germline V gene are LNHNV and YYDKDF (reference sequence). CDR3 in amino acids: CATSRGPGRTGANVLTF. In DNA, the CDR3 is TGTGCCACCAGCAGAGGCCCTGGCCGGACTGGGGCCAACGTCCTGACTTTC. The variable domain in full, completed from reference TRBV15 and TRBJ2-6, reads DAMVIQNPRYQVTQFGKPVTLSCSQTLNHNVMYWYQQKSSQAPKLLFHYYDKDFNNEADTPDNFQSRRPNTSFCFLDIRSPGLGDTAMYLCATSRGPGRTGANVLTFGAGSRLTVL.

This chain uses TRBV12-5 with TRBJ2-7; the D is unclear. Per germline, CDR1 LGHNT and CDR2 FRNRAP. This CDR3 contains 15 residues. Deletions cut 1 base from V and 1 base from J, with 11 bases between. The CDR3 protein is CASGLAAGRSYEQYF. The CDR3, as DNA: TGTGCTAGTGGTTTGGCCGCCGGACGGTCCTACGAGCAGTACTTC.

This clonotype was observed at least ten times. The chain carries TRBV11-2 and TRBJ1-2; D not resolved. The CDR3 contains 13 residues. Trimming shortened V by 1 base and J by 5 bases, and 8 bases separated the two germline ends. CDR1 SGHAT and CDR2 FQNNGV come from the germline V gene. The CDR3 region has the DNA TGTGCCAGCAGCTTAGTAGAGGGTTATGGCTACACCTTC. It is translated as CASSLVEGYGYTF. Supplemented by reference TRBV11-2 and TRBJ1-2, the full variable domain reads EAGVAQSPRYKIIEKRQSVAFWCNPISGHATLYWYQQILGQGPKLLIQFQNNGVVDDSQLPKDRFSAERLKGVDSTLKIQPAKLEDSAVYLCASSLVEGYGYTFGSGTRLTVV.

The chain links TRBV12-3 or TRBV12-4 to TRBJ2-7; 7 bases are a match to TRBD1. Trimming cost V 5 bases and J 3 bases; bases outside gene matches: 16. This CDR3 has 17 amino acids. For the CDR3, the DNA is TGTGCCAGCAGTCCGATCCCCGGCAGGGGGTTTCTCTACGAGCAGTACTTC. Residues: CASSPIPGRGFLYEQYF.

At least ten counts were recorded for this clonotype. This chain joins TRBV20-1 and TRBJ1-5; D is ambiguous. CDR1 is DFQATT and CDR2 is SNEGSKA in the germline V gene (reference sequence). V lost 1 base, J lost 1 base, and 5 bases lay in between. The CDR3 has 13 residues. CDR3 coding DNA: TGCAGTGCTAGAGTAAGCAGCAATCAGCCCCAGCATTTT. Encoded protein: CSARVSSNQPQHF.

The chain uses TRBV11-2 and TRBJ2-4, with 7 nucleotides matching TRBD1. CDR1 is SGHAT, CDR2 FQNNGV, per germline. With V trimmed by 5 bases and J by 7 bases, 11 bases remained unmatched. CDR3 length: 15 amino acids. The chain's CDR3 is CASSPLGDSPNIQYF. CDR3 DNA sequence: TGTGCCAGCAGCCCTCTCGGGGACAGCCCCAACATTCAGTACTTC.

There are a few counts of this clonotype. This chain uses TRBV15 with TRBJ2-3; 9 bases agree with TRBD2. This CDR3 is 18 amino acids long. CDR1 and CDR2 from the germline V gene are LNHNV and YYDKDF (reference sequence). Losses at the gene ends were 0 bases for V and 2 bases for J; bases not matched to a gene: 9. The chain's CDR3 is CATSRDPPSGVTTDTQYF. The CDR3 DNA is TGTGCCACCAGCAGAGATCCGCCTAGCGGGGTGACCACAGATACGCAGTATTTT. Variable domain in full (rest from reference TRBV15 and TRBJ2-3): DAMVIQNPRYQVTQFGKPVTLSCSQTLNHNVMYWYQQKSSQAPKLLFHYYDKDFNNEADTPDNFQSRRPNTSFCFLDIRSPGLGDTAMYLCATSRDPPSGVTTDTQYFGPGTRLTVL.

There are a few counts of this clonotype. The chain uses TRBV7-9 and TRBJ1-6; no reliable D call. The CDR3 spans 10 residues. Germline lookup yields CDR1 SEHNR and CDR2 FQNEAQ (reference sequence). Trimming removed 5 bases from V and 10 bases from J, with 3 bases in between. The CDR3 sequence: CASSPSPLHF. The CDR3 DNA reads TGTGCCAGCAGCCCCTCACCCCTCCACTTT.

This clonotype was counted ten times or more. The chain couples TRBV29-1 to TRBJ2-5; D is unclear. Germline V gene lookup returns CDR1 SQVTM and CDR2 ANQGSEA. Trimming removed 4 bases from V and 1 base from J, with 7 bases in between. The CDR3 is 12 residues long. DNA of the CDR3: TGCAGCGTTGGGTCTTTCCAAGAGACCCAGTACTTC. This encodes CSVGSFQETQYF.

J is TRBJ2-5 and V is TRBV4-1, with TRBD2 as a possible D gene (7 bases). Per germline, CDR1 MGHRA and CDR2 YSYEKL. Trimming removed 2 bases from V and 0 bases from J, with 13 bases in between. The CDR3 has 16 amino acids. The CDR3 region has the DNA TGCGCCAGCAGCCAATACGGGGGGCGATACCAAGAGACCCAGTACTTC. This gives the protein CASSQYGGRYQETQYF.

This clonotype has a count of ten or more. The V and J genes are TRBV4-1 and TRBJ2-7; TRBD1 is a possible D gene (5 bases). This CDR3 region has 16 residues. The V end lost 2 bases, the J end lost 3 bases, and 17 bases lay between the germline ends. The germline CDR1 and CDR2 sequences are MGHRA and YSYEKL. The CDR3 coding sequence is TGCGCCAGCAGCCAAACCCCGCAGGGTAAACTCTACGAGCAGTACGTC. Translating gives CASSQTPQGKLYEQYV.

This clonotype was detected only once. This sequence joins TRBV5-1 and TRBJ2-3; no clear D gene. Trimming took off 0 bases at V and 5 bases at J, with 13 bases between the two ends. This CDR3 spans 15 amino acids. Germline-derived CDR1 and CDR2 are SGHRS and YFSETQ. DNA for the CDR3: TGCGCCAGCAGCTTGGTACTCCCCGCCCAAGATACGCAGTATTTT. It codes for CASSLVLPAQDTQYF.

The V gene is TRBV6-5, the J gene TRBJ2-5; D is tentatively TRBD1 or TRBD2 (5 bases each). Germline-derived CDR1 and CDR2 are MNHEY and SVGAGI. Trimming stripped 2 bases from V and 1 base from J, with 11 bases between. This CDR3 has 15 amino acids. The CDR3 bases are TGTGCCAGCAGTTACCGGGACCGCATCCAAGAGACCCAGTACTTC. This translates into CASSYRDRIQETQYF.

The chain links TRBV25-1 to TRBJ2-1, with 9 bases fitting TRBD1. The germline V gene encodes CDR1 MGHDK and CDR2 SYGVNS. This CDR3 spans 16 amino acids. Germline trimming cut 6 bases from V and 5 bases from J; bases unmatched to any gene: 11. CDR3 sequence reads: CASSPRTGESHNEQFF. For the CDR3, the DNA is TGTGCCAGCAGCCCCCGGACAGGGGAGAGTCACAATGAGCAGTTCTTC.

This clonotype was counted between two and nine times. CDR3 DNA sequence: TGTGCCAGCAGCCATTCCGGATCGGGGAAGACCCAGTACTTC. Encoded protein: CASSHSGSGKTQYF. The chain combines TRBV7-9 with TRBJ2-5; D possibly corresponds to TRBD2 (5 bases). The CDR3 runs to 14 residues. V shed 5 bases and J shed 6 bases, with 16 bases lying between them. Germline V gene data show CDR1 as SEHNR and CDR2 as FQNEAQ (reference sequence). The full variable domain, in which reference TRBV7-9 and TRBJ2-5 provide the parts outside the CDR3, is DTGVSQNPRHKITKRGQNVTFRCDPISEHNRLYWYRQTLGQGPEFLTYFQNEAQLEKSRLLSDRFSAERPKGSFSTLEIQRTEQGDSAMYLCASSHSGSGKTQYFGPGTRLLVL.

The CDR3 region has the DNA TGCGCCAGCAGCCAAGGGACGGGGCGCGGGGTCATTTACGAGCAGTACTTC. Translating it yields CASSQGTGRGVIYEQYF. V is TRBV4-3 and J is TRBJ2-7, with D possibly TRBD2 on 6 matching bases. Germline V CDR1 and CDR2: LGHNA, YSLEER. Trimming stripped 1 base from V and 4 bases from J, with 20 bases between. This CDR3 comprises 17 residues.

This clonotype was seen more than once but under ten times. The chain is built from TRBV27 and TRBJ2-3; tentatively, D is TRBD1 (7 bases). The CDR3 has 15 amino acids. V was clipped by 8 bases and J by 6 bases, with 21 bases between them. Germline V gene lookup returns CDR1 MNHEY and CDR2 SMNVEV (reference sequence). CDR3 DNA: TGTGCCAGCCTCAGTGCGACAGGGAGGTCGGATACGCAGTATTTT. Translating gives CASLSATGRSDTQYF.

This clonotype has ten or more counts. The chain joins TRBV20-1 to TRBJ2-3; D may be TRBD1 (6 bases). Trimming took 3 bases from V and 4 from J, leaving 11 bases between them. Germline CDR1 is DFQATT and CDR2 is SNEGSKA (reference sequence). The CDR3 has 13 amino acids. The CDR3 is CSASLGAADTQYF. The DNA of the CDR3 is TGCAGTGCTAGTTTGGGGGCTGCAGATACGCAGTATTTT.

This clonotype was seen a few times. V gene TRBV7-8 combines with J gene TRBJ1-1, with 10 bases identical to TRBD1. Looked up from germline, CDR1 is SGHVS and CDR2 is FQNEAQ. Trimming at V came to 3 bases and at J to 5 bases, leaving 6 bases not matched to a gene. The CDR3 is 15 amino acids. CDR3 bases: TGTGCCAGCAGCTTCGACAGGGGGCCGGAGACTGAAGCTTTCTTT. It yields the protein CASSFDRGPETEAFF. Supplemented by reference TRBV7-8 and TRBJ1-1, the full variable domain reads GAGVSQSPRYKVAKRGQDVALRCDPISGHVSLFWYQQALGQGPEFLTYFQNEAQLDKSGLPSDRFFAERPEGSVSTLKIQRTQQEDSAVYLCASSFDRGPETEAFFGQGTRLTVV.